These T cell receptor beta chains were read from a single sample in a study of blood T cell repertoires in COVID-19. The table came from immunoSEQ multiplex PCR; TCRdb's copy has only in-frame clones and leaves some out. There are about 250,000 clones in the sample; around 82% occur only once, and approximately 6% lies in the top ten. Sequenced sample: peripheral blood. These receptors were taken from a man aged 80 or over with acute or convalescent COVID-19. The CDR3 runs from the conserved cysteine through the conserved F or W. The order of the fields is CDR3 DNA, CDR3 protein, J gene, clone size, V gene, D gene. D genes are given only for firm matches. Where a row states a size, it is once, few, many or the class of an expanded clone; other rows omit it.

CDR3 DNA: TGCAGTGCCGAGTGGGATACGCAGTATTTT; CDR3 protein: CSAEWDTQYF; J gene: TRBJ2-3; clone size: NA; V gene: TRBV20-1; D gene: NA
CDR3 DNA: TGTGCCAGCAGCCCAAAGGCGGGGGAACATCCTGAAGCTTTCTTT; CDR3 protein: CASSPKAGEHPEAFF; J gene: TRBJ1-1; clone size: few; V gene: TRBV7-9; D gene: NA
CDR3 DNA: TGTGCCTGGAGTGTTCGACATTCGGGACAGGGGGCAAATGAGCAGTTCTTC; CDR3 protein: CAWSVRHSGQGANEQFF; J gene: TRBJ2-1; clone size: NA; V gene: TRBV30; D gene: TRBD1
CDR3 DNA: TGTGCCACCAGTCGAGCGAGATCTAGCTCCTACAATGAGCAGTTCTTC; CDR3 protein: CATSRARSSSYNEQFF; J gene: TRBJ2-1; clone size: NA; V gene: TRBV24-1; D gene: NA
CDR3 DNA: TGCGCCAGCAGCCTGACTAGCATAACCCAAAACATTCAGTACTTC; CDR3 protein: CASSLTSITQNIQYF; J gene: TRBJ2-4; clone size: NA; V gene: TRBV5-1; D gene: TRBD2
CDR3 DNA: TGTGCTAGTGGTTGGGGACAGGGTAACTACGAGCAGTACTTC; CDR3 protein: CASGWGQGNYEQYF; J gene: TRBJ2-7; clone size: NA; V gene: TRBV12-5; D gene: TRBD1
CDR3 DNA: TGTGCCAGCAGTCCTCCCGCGGGGGGGGAGACCCAGTACTTC; CDR3 protein: CASSPPAGGETQYF; J gene: TRBJ2-5; clone size: NA; V gene: TRBV28; D gene: TRBD2
CDR3 DNA: TGTGCCAGCAGTTACGACAGGCTGGGCACCGGGGAGCTGTTTTTT; CDR3 protein: CASSYDRLGTGELFF; J gene: TRBJ2-2; clone size: NA; V gene: TRBV6-6; D gene: NA
CDR3 DNA: TGTGCCACCGCGGGTGTGTCTAATGAAAAACTGTTTTTT; CDR3 protein: CATAGVSNEKLFF; J gene: TRBJ1-4; clone size: NA; V gene: TRBV6-5; D gene: NA
CDR3 DNA: TGTGCCAGCAGCGGACCCAACACCCGCGGAGCGGGCGAGGAGACCCAGTACTTC; CDR3 protein: CASSGPNTRGAGEETQYF; J gene: TRBJ2-5; clone size: NA; V gene: TRBV9; D gene: NA
CDR3 DNA: TGTGCCAGTAAACGGACCGGGACAAGCCCCTCCGAGCAGTACTTC; CDR3 protein: CASKRTGTSPSEQYF; J gene: TRBJ2-7; clone size: NA; V gene: TRBV19; D gene: NA
CDR3 DNA: TGTGCCAGCAGCTTAGACAGGGTCAACACTGAAGCTTTCTTT; CDR3 protein: CASSLDRVNTEAFF; J gene: TRBJ1-1; clone size: NA; V gene: TRBV11-2; D gene: NA
CDR3 DNA: TGTGCCAGCGGGACTAGTGCTTACAATGAGCAGTTCTTC; CDR3 protein: CASGTSAYNEQFF; J gene: TRBJ2-1; clone size: NA; V gene: TRBV12-3/TRBV12-4; D gene: TRBD2
CDR3 DNA: TGTGCCAGCAGCCGACTAGCGGGAGATGAGACCCAGTACTTC; CDR3 protein: CASSRLAGDETQYF; J gene: TRBJ2-5; clone size: NA; V gene: TRBV3-1/TRBV3-2; D gene: TRBD2
CDR3 DNA: TGCGCCAGCAGCCAAGATTACAGTACGAGAGCTTTCTTT; CDR3 protein: CASSQDYSTRAFF; J gene: TRBJ1-1; clone size: NA; V gene: TRBV4-1; D gene: NA
CDR3 DNA: TGTGCCAGCAGCTCCAGACTAGCGGGAACCTACAATGAGCAGTTCTTC; CDR3 protein: CASSSRLAGTYNEQFF; J gene: TRBJ2-1; clone size: NA; V gene: TRBV13; D gene: TRBD2
CDR3 DNA: TGTGCCAGCGGCCGACAGTACGAGCAGTACTTC; CDR3 protein: CASGRQYEQYF; J gene: TRBJ2-7; clone size: NA; V gene: TRBV28; D gene: NA